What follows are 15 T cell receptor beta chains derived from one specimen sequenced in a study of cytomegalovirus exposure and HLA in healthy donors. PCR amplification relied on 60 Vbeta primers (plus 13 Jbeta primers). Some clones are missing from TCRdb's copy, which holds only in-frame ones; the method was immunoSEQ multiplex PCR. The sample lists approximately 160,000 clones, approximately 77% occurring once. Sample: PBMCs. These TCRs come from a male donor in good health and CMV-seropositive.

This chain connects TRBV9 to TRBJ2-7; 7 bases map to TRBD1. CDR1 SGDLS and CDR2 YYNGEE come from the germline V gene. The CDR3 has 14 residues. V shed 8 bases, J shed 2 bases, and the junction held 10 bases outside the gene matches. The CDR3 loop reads CARGLRDRAYEQYF. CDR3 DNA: TGTGCCAGGGGCCTCCGGGACAGAGCCTACGAGCAGTACTTC.

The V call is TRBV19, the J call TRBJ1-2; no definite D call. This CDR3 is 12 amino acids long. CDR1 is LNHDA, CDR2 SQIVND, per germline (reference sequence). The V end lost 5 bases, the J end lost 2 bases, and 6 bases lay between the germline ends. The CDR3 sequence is CASSFGNYGYTF. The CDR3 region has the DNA TGTGCCAGTAGTTTCGGGAACTATGGCTACACCTTC.

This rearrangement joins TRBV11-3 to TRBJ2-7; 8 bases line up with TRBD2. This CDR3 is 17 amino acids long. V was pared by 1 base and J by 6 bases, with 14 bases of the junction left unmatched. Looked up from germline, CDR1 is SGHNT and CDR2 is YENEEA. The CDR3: CASSLGSGEALAGEQYF. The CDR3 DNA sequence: TGTGCCAGCAGCTTAGGTAGCGGGGAGGCCCTCGCTGGCGAGCAGTACTTC.

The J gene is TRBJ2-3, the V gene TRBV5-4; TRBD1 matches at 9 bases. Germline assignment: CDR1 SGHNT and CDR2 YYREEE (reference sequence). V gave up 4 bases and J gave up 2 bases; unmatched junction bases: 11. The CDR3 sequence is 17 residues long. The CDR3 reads CASSKKTGTGNTDTQYF. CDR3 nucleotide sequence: TGTGCCAGCAGCAAGAAAACCGGGACAGGGAACACAGATACGCAGTATTTT.

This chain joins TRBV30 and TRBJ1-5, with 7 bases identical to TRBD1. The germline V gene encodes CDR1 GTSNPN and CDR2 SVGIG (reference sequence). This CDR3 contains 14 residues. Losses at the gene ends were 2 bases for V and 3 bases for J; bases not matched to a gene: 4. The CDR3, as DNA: TGTGCCTGGAGTCGAACAGGGGTCAATCAGCCCCAGCATTTT. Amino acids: CAWSRTGVNQPQHF. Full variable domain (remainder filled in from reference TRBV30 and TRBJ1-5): SQTIHQWPATLVQPVGSPLSLECTVEGTSNPNLYWYRQAAGRGLQLLFYSVGIGQISSEVPQNLSASRPQDRQFILSSKKLLLSDSGFYLCAWSRTGVNQPQHFGDGTRLSIL.

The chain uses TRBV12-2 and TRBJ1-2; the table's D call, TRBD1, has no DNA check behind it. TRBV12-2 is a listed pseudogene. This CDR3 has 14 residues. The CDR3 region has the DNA TGTGCAAGTCGCCCCGGGACAGGAAACTATGGCTACACCTTC. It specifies CASRPGTGNYGYTF.

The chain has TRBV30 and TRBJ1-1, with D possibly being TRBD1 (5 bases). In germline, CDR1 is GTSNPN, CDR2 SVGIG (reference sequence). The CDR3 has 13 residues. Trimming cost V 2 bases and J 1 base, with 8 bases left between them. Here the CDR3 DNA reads TGTGCCTGGAGTCGGCAGGGGAACACTGAAGCTTTCTTT. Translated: CAWSRQGNTEAFF.

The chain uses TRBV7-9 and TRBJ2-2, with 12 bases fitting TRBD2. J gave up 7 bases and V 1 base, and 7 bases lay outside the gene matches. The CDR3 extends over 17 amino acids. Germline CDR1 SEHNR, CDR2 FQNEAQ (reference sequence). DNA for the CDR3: TGTGCCAGCAGCTTAGACCCACTAGCGGGGGGAATCGGGGAGCTGTTTTTT. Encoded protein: CASSLDPLAGGIGELFF.

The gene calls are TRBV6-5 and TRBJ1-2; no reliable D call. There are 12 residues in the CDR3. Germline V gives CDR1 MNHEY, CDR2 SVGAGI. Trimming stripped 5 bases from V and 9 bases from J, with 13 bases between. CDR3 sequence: CASSREAGSYTF. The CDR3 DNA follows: TGTGCCAGCAGTCGGGAGGCCGGAAGCTACACCTTC.

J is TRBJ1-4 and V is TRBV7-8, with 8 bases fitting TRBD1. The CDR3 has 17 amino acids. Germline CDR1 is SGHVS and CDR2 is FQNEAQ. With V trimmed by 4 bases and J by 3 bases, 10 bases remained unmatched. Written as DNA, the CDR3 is TGTGCCAGCAGCTACCTCTACAGGGGGAGAGCTAATGAAAAACTGTTTTTT. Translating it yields CASSYLYRGRANEKLFF.

The chain's CDR3 is CASHVTSDTGELFF. CDR3 DNA: TGTGCCAGCCACGTAACTAGCGACACCGGGGAGCTGTTTTTT. The V call is TRBV6-1, the J call TRBJ2-2; 7 bases are shared with TRBD2. V lost 8 bases to trimming and J lost 3 bases; unmatched junction nucleotides: 6. CDR3 length equals 14 residues. Germline loops: CDR1 MNHNS, CDR2 SASEGT.

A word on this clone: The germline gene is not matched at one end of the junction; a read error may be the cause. The CDR3 loop reads CSSSSRLVGRGTDTQYF. The CDR3 bases are TGTTCCAGCAGCTCAAGACTAGTTGGAAGGGGCACAGATACGCAGTATTTT. The rearrangement links TRBV7-9 to TRBJ2-3; tentative D call: TRBD2 (6 bases). This CDR3 has 17 residues. CDR1 is SEHNR and CDR2 is FQNEAQ in the germline V gene (reference sequence).

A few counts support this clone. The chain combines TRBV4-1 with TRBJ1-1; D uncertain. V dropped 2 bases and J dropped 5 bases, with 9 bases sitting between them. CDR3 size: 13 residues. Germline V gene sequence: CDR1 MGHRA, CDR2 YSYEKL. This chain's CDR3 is CASSQPGSTEAFF. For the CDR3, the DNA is TGCGCCAGCAGCCAACCAGGCAGTACTGAAGCTTTCTTT.

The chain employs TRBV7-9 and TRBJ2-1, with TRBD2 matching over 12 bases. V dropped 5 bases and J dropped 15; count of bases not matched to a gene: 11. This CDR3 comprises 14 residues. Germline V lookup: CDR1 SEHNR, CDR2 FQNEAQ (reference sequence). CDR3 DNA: TGTGCCAGCAGCCCCCGGACTAGCGGGATAATGGTGTTCTTC. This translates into CASSPRTSGIMVFF.

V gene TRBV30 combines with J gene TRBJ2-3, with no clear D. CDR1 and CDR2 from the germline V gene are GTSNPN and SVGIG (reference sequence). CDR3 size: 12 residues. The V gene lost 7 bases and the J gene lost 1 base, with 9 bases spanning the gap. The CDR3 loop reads CALEKGTDTQYF. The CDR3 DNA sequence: TGTGCCTTGGAGAAGGGCACAGATACGCAGTATTTT.